This record concerns one T cell receptor beta chain sequence. With random hexamers, roughly 0.45 to 1 ug RNA was reverse transcribed. TCRdb recomputed calls from the immunoSEQ multiplex PCR reads with MiXCR, one row per CDR3 protein. The profile shows about 76,000 distinct CDR3 sequences, roughly nine tenths of them singletons. This sample is drawn from a study of CD8 T cells in Susac syndrome. CDR1 is MNHEY, CDR2 SMNVEV, per germline (reference sequence). The V segment lost 8 bases and the J segment 1 base; nucleotides outside the gene matches: 7. The CDR3 is 16 residues long. Sequenced sample: CD8+ T cells from PBMCs. The chain employs TRBV27 and TRBJ2-2; 10 bases agree with TRBD2. This TCR was recovered from a human donor with multiple sclerosis. The CDR3 coding sequence is TGTGCCAGCCCCCCGGAGCGGGGGGGGAACACCGGGGAGCTGTTTTTT. Translated, it gives CASPPERGGNTGELFF.